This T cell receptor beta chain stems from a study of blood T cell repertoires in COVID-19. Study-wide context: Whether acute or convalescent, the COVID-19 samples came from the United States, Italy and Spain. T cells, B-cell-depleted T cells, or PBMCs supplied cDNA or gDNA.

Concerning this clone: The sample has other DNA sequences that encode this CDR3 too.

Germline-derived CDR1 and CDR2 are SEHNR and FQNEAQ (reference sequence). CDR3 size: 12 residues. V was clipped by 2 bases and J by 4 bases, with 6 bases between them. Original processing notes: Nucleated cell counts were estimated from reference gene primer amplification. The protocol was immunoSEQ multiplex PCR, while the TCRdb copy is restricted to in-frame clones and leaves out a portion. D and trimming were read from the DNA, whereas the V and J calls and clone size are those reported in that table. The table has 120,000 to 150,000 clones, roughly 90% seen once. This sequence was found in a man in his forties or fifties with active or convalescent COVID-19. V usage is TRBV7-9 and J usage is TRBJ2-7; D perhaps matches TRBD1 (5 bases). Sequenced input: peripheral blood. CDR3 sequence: CASSLQGYEQYF. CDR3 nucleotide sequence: TGTGCCAGCAGCTTACAGGGATACGAGCAGTACTTC. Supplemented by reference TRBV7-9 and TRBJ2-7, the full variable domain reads DTGVSQNPRHKITKRGQNVTFRCDPISEHNRLYWYRQTLGQGPEFLTYFQNEAQLEKSRLLSDRFSAERPKGSFSTLEIQRTEQGDSAMYLCASSLQGYEQYFGPGTRLTVT.